The sample holds one count of the clone carrying this T cell receptor beta chain. Its antigen remains unidentified. At one end the junction does not follow the germline gene, possibly because of a read error. These data belong to a study of prognosis after radiotherapy for stage I lung cancer. Study background: Patient ages ran from roughly 53 to 90, with a median of around 70 years, and the group had about a dozen men and about 6 women. Concurrent therapy with stereotactic body radiotherapy was received by no patient.

The patients, who had no history of other malignancies and had received no prior chemotherapy or radiotherapy, were all found to be node-negative on CT and PET/CT. General study points: Between patients with and without metastases, TRBV and TRBJ gene usage reportedly differed.

CDR3 of TCR beta was amplified from genomic DNA via a two-round multiplex PCR. Amplification during the initial PCR round employed primers specific to each TRBV and TRBJ gene. TCRdb passed the multiplex PCR reads through MiXCR, listing each CDR3 protein once. The sample holds some 38,000 distinct CDR3 sequences; about 24% are singletons and the top ten take less than 30%. Source: PBMCs, taken before or after stereotactic body radiation therapy (not recorded which). This TCR came from a donor aged 50 or older with non-small cell lung cancer.

CDR3: CSAVKGVGSPPHF. The CDR3, as DNA: TGCAGTGCTGTGAAGGGGGTCGGTTCACCCCCCCACTTT. The chain uses TRBV20-1 and TRBJ1-6, with D possibly TRBD1 on 6 matching bases. The CDR3 runs to 13 residues. Germline CDR1 and CDR2: DFQATT and SNEGSKA (reference sequence).